This TCR beta chain comes out of a study of response to subunit inactivated influenza vaccine. MiXCR, applied by TCRdb to the RT-PCR reads, yields one record per CDR3 protein. The repertoire consists of about 570,000 distinct CDR3 sequences, with 10% to 12% occurring once and the leading ten covering 11%. This clonotype was seen only a few times. V was pared by 5 bases and J by 9 bases, with 11 bases between. The CDR3 has 12 residues. CDR1 and CDR2 (germline): GTSNPN, SVGIG (reference sequence). These sequences were also reported in another study, on T cells expressing NK-cell markers. As that report states: UMIs accompanied the 5'RACE template switching by which TCR beta cDNA was made. TCR beta repertoires came from sorted CD3+CD56+NKG2C+, CD3+CD56+NKG2C- and CD3+CD56-NKG2C+ T cells. Sequenced donors, eight in total, included seven who were HCMV-seropositive and one who was seronegative. Of the CD8+ T cells in six or seven donors, roughly 1.0-7.5% belonged to dominant NKG2C+ clonotypes.

The rearrangement uses TRBV30 and TRBJ1-6; D might be TRBD1 (5 bases). This clonotype was sampled from a man in his fifties or sixties who received an inactivated influenza vaccine. The sequencing here drew on PBMCs from blood, taken on the day of vaccination. CDR3 in amino acids: CAWPPGGSPLHF. Here the CDR3 DNA reads TGTGCCTGGCCACCCGGGGGTTCACCCCTCCACTTT.